This T cell receptor (beta chain) was documented in a study of T cells in Graves' hyperthyroidism and ophthalmopathy. Study summary: Once the initial diagnosis was made, peripheral blood was obtained before any treatment. Study-wide findings and caveats: From stable hyperthyroidism, ophthalmopathy was set apart by a 13 V-J model. The model foresaw ophthalmopathy a median around 6.8 months prior to onset. The majority of expanded thyroid clonotypes above 0.001 also appeared in blood.

This CDR3 has 15 amino acids. The germline V gene has CDR1 PRHDT and CDR2 FYEKMQ (reference sequence). V trimming: 5 bases; J trimming: 2 bases; junction bases outside the gene matches: 6. Researchers amplified the TCR beta CDR3 regions from RNA transcripts. The primer set for the first-round RT-PCR of the TCR CDR3 was HTBI. MiXCR, applied by TCRdb to the multiplex PCR reads, yields one record per CDR3 protein. Among 300,000 to 450,000 distinct CDR3 sequences listed, over 15% were seen once. This clonotype was observed at least ten times. As yet, its antigen is unknown. This TCR was recovered from a woman aged 40 to 50 with Graves' ophthalmopathy. V usage is TRBV13 and J usage is TRBJ2-7, with 10 bases fitting TRBD2. The sample consisted of blood. The CDR3 sequence: CASSARTSGAYEQYF. CDR3 DNA sequence: TGTGCCAGCAGCGCTCGGACTAGCGGAGCCTACGAGCAGTACTTC. Combining the CDR3 with reference TRBV13 and TRBJ2-7 gives the whole variable domain AAGVIQSPRHLIKEKRETATLKCYPIPRHDTVYWYQQGPGQDPQFLISFYEKMQSDKGSIPDRFSAQQFSDYHSELNMSSLELGDSALYFCASSARTSGAYEQYFGPGTRLTVT.